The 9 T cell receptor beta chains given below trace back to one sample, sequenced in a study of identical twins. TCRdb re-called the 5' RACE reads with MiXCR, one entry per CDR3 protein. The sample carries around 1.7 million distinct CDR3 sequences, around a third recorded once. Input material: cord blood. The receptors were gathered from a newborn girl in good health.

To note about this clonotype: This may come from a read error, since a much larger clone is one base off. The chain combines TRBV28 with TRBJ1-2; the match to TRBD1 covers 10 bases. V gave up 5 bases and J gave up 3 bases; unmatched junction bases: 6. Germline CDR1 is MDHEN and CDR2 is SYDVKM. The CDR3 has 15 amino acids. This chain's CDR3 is CASSPSGTGDYGYTF. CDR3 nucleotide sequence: TGTGCCAGCAGTCCCTCCGGGACAGGGGACTATGGCTACACCTTC.

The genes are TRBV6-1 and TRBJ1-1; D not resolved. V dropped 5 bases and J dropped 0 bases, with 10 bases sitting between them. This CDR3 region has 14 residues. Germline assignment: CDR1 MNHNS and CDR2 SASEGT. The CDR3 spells CASSPPHLNTEAFF. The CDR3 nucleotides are TGTGCCAGCAGTCCCCCCCATTTGAACACTGAAGCTTTCTTT.

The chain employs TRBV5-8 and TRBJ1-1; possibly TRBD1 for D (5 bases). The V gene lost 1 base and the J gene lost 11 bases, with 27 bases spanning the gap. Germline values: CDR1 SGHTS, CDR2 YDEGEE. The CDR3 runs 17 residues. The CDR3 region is CASSLRKDSYFGGDAFF. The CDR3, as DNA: TGTGCCAGCAGCTTGAGGAAAGACAGCTACTTTGGCGGGGATGCTTTCTTT.

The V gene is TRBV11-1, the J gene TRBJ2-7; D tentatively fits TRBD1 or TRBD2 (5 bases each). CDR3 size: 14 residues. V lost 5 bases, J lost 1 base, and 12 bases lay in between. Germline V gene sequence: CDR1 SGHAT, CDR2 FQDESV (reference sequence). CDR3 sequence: CASSRDAGSYEQYF. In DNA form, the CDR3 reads TGTGCCAGCAGCCGGGACGCCGGTTCCTACGAGCAGTACTTC. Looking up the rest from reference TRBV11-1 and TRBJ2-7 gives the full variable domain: EAEVAQSPRYKITEKSQAVAFWCDPISGHATLYWYRQILGQGPELLVQFQDESVVDDSQLPKDRFSAERLKGVDSTLKIQPAELGDSAMYLCASSRDAGSYEQYFGPGTRLTVT.

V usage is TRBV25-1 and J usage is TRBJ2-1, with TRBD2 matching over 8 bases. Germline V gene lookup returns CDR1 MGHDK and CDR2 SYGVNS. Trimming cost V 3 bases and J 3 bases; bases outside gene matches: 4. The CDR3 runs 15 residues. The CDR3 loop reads CASSDPGTSYNEQFF. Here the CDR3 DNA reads TGTGCCAGCAGTGACCCCGGGACTAGCTACAATGAGCAGTTCTTC.

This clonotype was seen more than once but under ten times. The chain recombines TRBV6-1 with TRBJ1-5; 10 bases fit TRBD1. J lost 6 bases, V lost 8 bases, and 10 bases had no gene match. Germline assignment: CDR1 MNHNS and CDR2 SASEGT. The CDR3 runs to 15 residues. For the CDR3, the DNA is TGTGCCAGCTCAAGCACCTGGACAGGGGGTCAGCCCCAGCATTTT. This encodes CASSSTWTGGQPQHF.

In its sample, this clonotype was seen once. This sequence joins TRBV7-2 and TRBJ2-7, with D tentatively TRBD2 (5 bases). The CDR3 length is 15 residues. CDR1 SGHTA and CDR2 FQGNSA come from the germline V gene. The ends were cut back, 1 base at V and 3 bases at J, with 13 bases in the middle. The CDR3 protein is CASSLDWRVVYEQYF. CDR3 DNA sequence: TGTGCCAGCAGCTTAGACTGGCGGGTAGTCTACGAGCAGTACTTC.

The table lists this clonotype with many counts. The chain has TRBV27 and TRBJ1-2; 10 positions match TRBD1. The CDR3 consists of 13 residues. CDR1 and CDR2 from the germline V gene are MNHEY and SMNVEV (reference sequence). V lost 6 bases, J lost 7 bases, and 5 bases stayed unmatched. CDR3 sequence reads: CASRPGQGFGYTF. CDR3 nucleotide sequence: TGTGCCAGCAGACCGGGACAGGGGTTTGGCTACACCTTC.

CDR3: CASSPWGRGNSPLHF. The CDR3 nucleotides are TGTGCCAGCAGCCCCTGGGGGAGAGGGAATTCACCCCTCCACTTT. This chain uses TRBV28 with TRBJ1-6, with D perhaps matching TRBD1 (5 bases). In germline, CDR1 is MDHEN, CDR2 SYDVKM. Trimming shortened V by 6 bases and J by 7 bases, and 16 bases separated the two germline ends. This CDR3 comprises 15 residues.